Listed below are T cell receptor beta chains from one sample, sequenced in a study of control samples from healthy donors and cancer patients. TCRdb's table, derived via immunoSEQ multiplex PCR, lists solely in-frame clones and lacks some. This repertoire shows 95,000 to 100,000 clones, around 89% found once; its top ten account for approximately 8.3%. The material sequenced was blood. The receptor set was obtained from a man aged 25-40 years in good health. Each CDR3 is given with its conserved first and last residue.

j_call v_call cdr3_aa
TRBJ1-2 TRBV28 CASSLTGPNYGYTF
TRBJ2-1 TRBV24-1 CATHPGGGPGNEQFF
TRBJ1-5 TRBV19 CASTAGHSGELVYSNQPQHF
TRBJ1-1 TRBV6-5 CASSTDTWNTEAFF
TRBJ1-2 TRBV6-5 CASTPTTRNYGYTF
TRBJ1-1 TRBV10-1 CASREGDLAEAFF
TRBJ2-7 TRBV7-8 CASSLEGSGNAYEQYF
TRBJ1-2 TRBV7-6 CASSLLTGGDDGYTF
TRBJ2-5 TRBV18 CASSPARRTRKETQYF
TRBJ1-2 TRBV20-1 CSASKGDGYTF
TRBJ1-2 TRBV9 CASSAYRGGYTF
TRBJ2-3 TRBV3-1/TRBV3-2 CASSRGGDTQYF
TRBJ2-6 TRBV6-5 CASKTLSGANVLTF
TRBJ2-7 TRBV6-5 CASERAGTYEQYF
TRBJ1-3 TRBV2 CASSGLVVGNTIYF